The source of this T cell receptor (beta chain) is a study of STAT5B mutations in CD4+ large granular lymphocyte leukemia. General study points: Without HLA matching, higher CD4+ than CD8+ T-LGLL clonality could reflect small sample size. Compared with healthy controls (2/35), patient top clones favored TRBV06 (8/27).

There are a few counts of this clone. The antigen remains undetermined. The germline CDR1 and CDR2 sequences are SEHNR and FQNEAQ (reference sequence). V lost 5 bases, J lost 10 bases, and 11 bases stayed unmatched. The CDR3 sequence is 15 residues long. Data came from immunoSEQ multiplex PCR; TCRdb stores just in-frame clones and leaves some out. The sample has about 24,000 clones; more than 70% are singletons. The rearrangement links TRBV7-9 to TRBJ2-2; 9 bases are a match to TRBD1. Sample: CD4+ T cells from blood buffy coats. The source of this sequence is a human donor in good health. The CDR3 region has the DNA TGTGCCAGCAGCGCCCGGGACAGGGTAGGGCAGGAGCTGTTTTTT. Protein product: CASSARDRVGQELFF. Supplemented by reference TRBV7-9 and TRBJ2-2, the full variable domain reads DTGVSQNPRHKITKRGQNVTFRCDPISEHNRLYWYRQTLGQGPEFLTYFQNEAQLEKSRLLSDRFSAERPKGSFSTLEIQRTEQGDSAMYLCASSARDRVGQELFFGEGSRLTVL.